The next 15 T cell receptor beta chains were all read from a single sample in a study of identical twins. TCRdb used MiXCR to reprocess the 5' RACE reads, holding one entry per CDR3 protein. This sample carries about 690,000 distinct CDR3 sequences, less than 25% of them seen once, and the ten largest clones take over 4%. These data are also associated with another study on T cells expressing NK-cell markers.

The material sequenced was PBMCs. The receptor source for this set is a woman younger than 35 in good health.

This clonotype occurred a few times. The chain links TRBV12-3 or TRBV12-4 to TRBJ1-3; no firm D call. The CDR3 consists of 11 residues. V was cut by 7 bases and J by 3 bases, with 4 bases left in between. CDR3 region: CASTNGNTIYF. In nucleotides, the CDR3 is TGTGCCAGCACGAATGGAAACACCATATATTTT.

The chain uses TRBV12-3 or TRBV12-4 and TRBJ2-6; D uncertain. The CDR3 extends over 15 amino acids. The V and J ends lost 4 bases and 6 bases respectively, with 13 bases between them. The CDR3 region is CASSSRTSPANVLTF. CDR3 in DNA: TGTGCCAGCAGTTCACGGACCTCTCCGGCCAACGTCCTGACTTTC.

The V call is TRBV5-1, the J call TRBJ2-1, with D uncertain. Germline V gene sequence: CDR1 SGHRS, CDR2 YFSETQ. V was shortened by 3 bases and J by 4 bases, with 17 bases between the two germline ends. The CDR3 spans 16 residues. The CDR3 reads CASSSGASRAYNEQFF. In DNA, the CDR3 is TGCGCCAGCAGCTCCGGCGCCTCTCGGGCTTACAATGAGCAGTTCTTC.

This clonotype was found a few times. This chain's CDR3 is CSARKLAGVETQYF. The CDR3 DNA is TGCAGTGCTAGGAAACTAGCGGGGGTAGAGACCCAGTACTTC. This chain uses TRBV20-1 with TRBJ2-5, with 11 bases lining up with TRBD2. CDR1 is DFQATT and CDR2 is SNEGSKA in the germline V gene (reference sequence). This CDR3 contains 14 residues. After removal of 3 bases from V and 4 bases from J, the junction contained 4 bases not matched to a gene.

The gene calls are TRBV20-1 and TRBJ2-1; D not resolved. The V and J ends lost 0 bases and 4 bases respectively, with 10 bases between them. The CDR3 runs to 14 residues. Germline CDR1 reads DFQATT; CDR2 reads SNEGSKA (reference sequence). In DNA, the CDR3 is TGCAGTGCTAGAGATGACACCGAATACAATGAGCAGTTCTTC. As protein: CSARDDTEYNEQFF.

CDR3 bases: TGTGCCAGCAGTTACGACGCGTTCTCCTACGAGCAGTACTTC. It specifies CASSYDAFSYEQYF. The chain recombines TRBV6-2 or TRBV6-3 with TRBJ2-7; D not certain. Germline CDR1 reads MNHEY; CDR2 reads SVGEGT. This CDR3 region has 14 residues. Trimming cost V 2 bases and J 0 bases, with 8 bases left between them.

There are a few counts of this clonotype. CDR3 region: CASNGGADSGANVLTF. The CDR3 DNA is TGTGCCAGCAATGGGGGGGCCGACTCTGGGGCCAACGTCCTGACTTTC. The chain couples TRBV2 to TRBJ2-6, with a possible D match to TRBD2 (7 bases). V was trimmed by 7 bases and J by 0 bases, leaving 13 bases between them. The length of the CDR3 is 16 residues. CDR1 SNHLY and CDR2 FYNNEI come from the germline V gene. The full variable domain, rest sourced from reference TRBV2 and TRBJ2-6, is EPEVTQTPSHQVTQMGQEVILRCVPISNHLYFYWYRQILGQKVEFLVSFYNNEISEKSEIFDDQFSVERPDGSNFTLKIRSTKLEDSAMYFCASNGGADSGANVLTFGAGSRLTVL.

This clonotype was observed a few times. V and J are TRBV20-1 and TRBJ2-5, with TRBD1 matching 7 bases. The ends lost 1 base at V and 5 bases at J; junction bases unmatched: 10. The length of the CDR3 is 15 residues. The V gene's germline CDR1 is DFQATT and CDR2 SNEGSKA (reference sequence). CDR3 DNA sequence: TGCAGTGCTAGAGCTAGAGACAGGGTGGGGGAGACCCAGTACTTC. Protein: CSARARDRVGETQYF.

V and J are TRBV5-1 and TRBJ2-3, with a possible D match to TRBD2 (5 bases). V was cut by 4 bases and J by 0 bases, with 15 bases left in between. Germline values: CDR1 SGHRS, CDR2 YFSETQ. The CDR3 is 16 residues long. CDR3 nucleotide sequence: TGCGCCAGCAGCCCTGGGAAAGCGGTTAGCACAGATACGCAGTATTTT. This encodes CASSPGKAVSTDTQYF.

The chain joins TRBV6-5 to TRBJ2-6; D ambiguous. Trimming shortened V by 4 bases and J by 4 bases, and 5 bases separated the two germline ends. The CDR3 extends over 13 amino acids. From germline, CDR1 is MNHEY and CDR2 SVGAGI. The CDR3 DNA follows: TGTGCCAGCAGTTTGAACGGGGCCAACGTCCTGACTTTC. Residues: CASSLNGANVLTF.

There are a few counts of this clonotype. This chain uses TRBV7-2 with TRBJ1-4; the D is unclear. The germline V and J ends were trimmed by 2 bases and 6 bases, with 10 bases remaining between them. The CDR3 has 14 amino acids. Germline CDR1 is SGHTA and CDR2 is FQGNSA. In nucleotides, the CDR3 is TGTGCCAGCAGCTTAATGGGTGGGGATGAAAAACTGTTTTTT. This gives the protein CASSLMGGDEKLFF.

The CDR3 region is CSASRQGLVNIQYF. The CDR3 DNA follows: TGCAGTGCCTCCCGACAGGGGCTCGTAAACATTCAGTACTTC. This chain uses TRBV20-1 with TRBJ2-4; TRBD1 matches 8 bases. This CDR3 is built from 14 residues. CDR1 is DFQATT, CDR2 SNEGSKA, per germline (reference sequence). J gave up 6 bases and V 6 bases, and 10 bases lay outside the gene matches.

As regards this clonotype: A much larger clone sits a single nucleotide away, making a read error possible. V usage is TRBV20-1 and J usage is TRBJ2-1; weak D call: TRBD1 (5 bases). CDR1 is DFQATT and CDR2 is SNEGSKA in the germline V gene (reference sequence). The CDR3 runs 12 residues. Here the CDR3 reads CSAVGPVNEQFF. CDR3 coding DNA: TGCAGCGCGGTGGGGCCAGTCAATGAGCAGTTCTTC.

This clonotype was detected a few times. DNA of the CDR3: TGCAGTGCTAGAGATCAGGGTGGCGGGAGTAAGACAGATACGCAGTATTTT. Protein: CSARDQGGGSKTDTQYF. The genes are TRBV20-1 and TRBJ2-3; 7 positions match TRBD2. V dropped 0 bases and J dropped 3; count of bases not matched to a gene: 12. The CDR3 length is 17 residues. Germline assignment: CDR1 DFQATT and CDR2 SNEGSKA (reference sequence).

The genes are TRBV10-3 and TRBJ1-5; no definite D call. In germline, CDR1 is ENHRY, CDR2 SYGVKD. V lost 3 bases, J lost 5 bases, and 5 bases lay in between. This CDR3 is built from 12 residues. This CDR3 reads CAISDGDQPQHF. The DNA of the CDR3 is TGTGCCATCAGTGACGGAGATCAGCCCCAGCATTTT.